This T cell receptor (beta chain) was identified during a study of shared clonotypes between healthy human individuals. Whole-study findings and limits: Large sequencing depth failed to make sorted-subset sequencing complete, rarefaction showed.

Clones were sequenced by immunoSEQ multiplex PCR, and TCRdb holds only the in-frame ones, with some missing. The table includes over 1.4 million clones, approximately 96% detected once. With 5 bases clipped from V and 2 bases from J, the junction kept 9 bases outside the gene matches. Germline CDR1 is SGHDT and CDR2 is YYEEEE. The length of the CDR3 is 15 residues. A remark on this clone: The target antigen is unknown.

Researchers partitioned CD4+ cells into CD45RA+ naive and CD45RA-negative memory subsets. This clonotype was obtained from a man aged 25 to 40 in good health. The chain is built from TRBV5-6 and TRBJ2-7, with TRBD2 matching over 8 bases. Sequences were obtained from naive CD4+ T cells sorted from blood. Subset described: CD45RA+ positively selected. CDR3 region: CASSYRLAPTYEQYF. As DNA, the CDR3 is TGTGCCAGCAGTTACAGACTAGCGCCGACCTACGAGCAGTACTTC.